Below are 22 T cell receptor beta chains sequenced from a single sample in a study of cytomegalovirus exposure and HLA in healthy donors. The PCR employed 60 Vbeta primers together with 13 Jbeta primers. Some clones are missing from TCRdb's copy, which holds only in-frame ones; the method was immunoSEQ multiplex PCR. This table has approximately 160,000 clones, over 75% appearing once. The sample was PBMCs. These receptors came from a man aged 50-59 years in good health and CMV-seropositive.

The chain carries TRBV7-9 and TRBJ2-7; 8 nucleotides line up with TRBD2. CDR1 and CDR2 from the germline V gene are SEHNR and FQNEAQ (reference sequence). The CDR3 consists of 15 residues. After removal of 6 bases from V and 4 bases from J, the junction contained 11 bases not matched to a gene. The CDR3 loop is CASRPTSGGEYEQYF. The CDR3 DNA reads as TGTGCCAGCAGGCCTACTAGCGGTGGGGAGTACGAGCAGTACTTC.

The chain uses TRBV7-8 and TRBJ2-1; 8 nucleotides align to TRBD2. Germline loops: CDR1 SGHVS, CDR2 FQNEAQ. CDR3 length: 16 amino acids. V trimming: 5 bases; J trimming: 7 bases; junction bases outside the gene matches: 13. The CDR3 region is CASSPLGFSSGNEQFF. The DNA of the CDR3 is TGTGCCAGCAGCCCGCTGGGATTTTCTAGCGGGAATGAGCAGTTCTTC.

This chain links TRBV19 with TRBJ1-5; D remains unclear. The V gene lost 3 bases and the J gene lost 7 bases, with 16 bases spanning the gap. The germline CDR1 and CDR2 sequences are LNHDA and SQIVND (reference sequence). The CDR3 is made up of 15 amino acids. The CDR3 coding sequence is TGTGCCAGTAGTATGAGGTGGGGAGAATGGCAGCCCCAGCATTTT. Residues: CASSMRWGEWQPQHF.

The chain joins TRBV11-2 to TRBJ1-5, with a tentative D call TRBD1 (6 bases). CDR3 length equals 13 residues. Trimming left V 4 bases short and J 6 bases short, with 10 bases between. CDR1 SGHAT and CDR2 FQNNGV come from the germline V gene. In nucleotides, the CDR3 is TGTGCCAGCAGCTGGGGGGGCGGTCAGCCCCAGCATTTT. Protein product: CASSWGGGQPQHF.

Concerning this clone itself: The same CDR3 is also encoded by other DNA sequences in this sample. This chain connects TRBV5-6 to TRBJ1-5; TRBD1 is a possible D gene (5 bases). The V gene's germline CDR1 is SGHDT and CDR2 YYEEEE. V was pared by 0 bases and J by 2 bases, with 9 bases between. There are 15 residues in the CDR3. CDR3 region: CASSLAGRGNQPQHF. Written as DNA, the CDR3 is TGTGCCAGCAGCTTGGCAGGGAGGGGCAATCAGCCCCAGCATTTT.

This clone was seen more than once but under ten times. The rearrangement links TRBV19 to TRBJ1-1, with D uncertain. Germline loops: CDR1 LNHDA, CDR2 SQIVND (reference sequence). The CDR3 contains 16 residues. V was clipped by 3 bases and J by 1 base, with 15 bases between them. The CDR3 bases are TGTGCCAGTAGTATTGACGGGAGGGCGGGGAACACTGAAGCTTTCTTT. Its protein is CASSIDGRAGNTEAFF.

The chain couples TRBV19 to TRBJ2-1; TRBD2 agrees at 10 bases. The CDR3 length is 15 residues. V was clipped by 2 bases and J by 8 bases; unmatched bases: 6. From germline, CDR1 is LNHDA and CDR2 SQIVND (reference sequence). The chain's CDR3 is CASSILLAGEDEQFF. DNA for the CDR3: TGTGCCAGTAGTATACTCCTAGCGGGAGAGGATGAGCAGTTCTTC.

V gene TRBV9 combines with J gene TRBJ2-5; a weak D match, TRBD1 (6 bases). In germline, CDR1 is SGDLS, CDR2 YYNGEE. There are 13 residues in the CDR3. V lost 6 bases and J 3 bases, leaving 12 bases between the germline ends. Here the CDR3 reads CASNSGVEETQYF. CDR3 nucleotides: TGTGCCAGCAATTCAGGGGTGGAAGAGACCCAGTACTTC.

This clone was detected only once. This same CDR3 is encoded by further DNA sequences in the sample. The V call is TRBV9, the J call TRBJ2-1; 8 bases align to TRBD2. The CDR3 has 15 residues. The J segment lost 2 bases and the V segment lost 1 base, leaving 2 bases of the junction unmatched. CDR1 and CDR2 from the germline V gene are SGDLS and YYNGEE. For the CDR3, the DNA is TGTGCCAGCAGCGTAACTAGCGGAACCTACAATGAGCAGTTCTTC. It specifies CASSVTSGTYNEQFF. Variable domain in full (rest from reference TRBV9 and TRBJ2-1): DSGVTQTPKHLITATGQRVTLRCSPRSGDLSVYWYQQSLDQGLQFLIQYYNGEERAKGNILERFSAQQFPDLHSELNLSSLELGDSALYFCASSVTSGTYNEQFFGPGTRLTVL.

The chain couples TRBV10-3 to TRBJ1-6; D is uncertain. The CDR3 runs 14 residues. The germline V gene has CDR1 ENHRY and CDR2 SYGVKD. The V gene lost 0 bases and the J gene lost 7 bases, with 7 bases spanning the gap. The CDR3 loop is CAISESAGNSPLHF. CDR3 DNA: TGTGCCATCAGTGAGTCTGCGGGGAATTCACCCCTCCACTTT.

Only one count was recorded for this clone. V and J are TRBV5-1 and TRBJ2-7; D is perhaps TRBD2 (5 bases). Germline V gene sequence: CDR1 SGHRS, CDR2 YFSETQ. V was pared by 4 bases and J by 0 bases, with 11 bases between. The CDR3 is 14 amino acids. The CDR3 sequence: CASSHPGISYEQYF. The CDR3 DNA reads as TGCGCCAGCAGCCATCCCGGGATCTCCTACGAGCAGTACTTC.

The V and J genes are TRBV11-1 and TRBJ2-7, with 11 bases lining up with TRBD2. From germline, CDR1 is SGHAT and CDR2 FQDESV (reference sequence). V lost 7 bases and J lost 0; bases outside the gene matches: 5. The CDR3 is made up of 15 amino acids. The CDR3 DNA reads TGTGCCAGCACCTTGGGACTAGCGGTCTCCTACGAGCAGTACTTC. Encoded protein: CASTLGLAVSYEQYF.

The CDR3 DNA reads TGTGCCAGCAGCTTGGGGGGGTGGGGAGATCCCGACGGAGCCTACAATGAGCAGTTCTTC. Its protein product is CASSLGGWGDPDGAYNEQFF. This rearrangement joins TRBV7-6 to TRBJ2-1; 7 bases agree with TRBD2. Germline CDR1 SGHVS, CDR2 FNYEAQ. The CDR3 runs 20 residues. With 3 bases clipped from V and 2 bases from J, the junction kept 19 bases outside the gene matches.

The chain combines TRBV7-6 with TRBJ2-5, with 8 bases lining up with TRBD1. In germline, CDR1 is SGHVS, CDR2 FNYEAQ. This CDR3 comprises 13 residues. The J segment lost 3 bases and the V segment lost 7 bases, leaving 4 bases of the junction unmatched. CDR3 loop: CASIDRGEETQYF. In DNA form, the CDR3 reads TGTGCCAGCATCGACAGGGGTGAAGAGACCCAGTACTTC.

V is TRBV10-3 and J is TRBJ2-7; 9 nucleotides agree with TRBD1. The V and J ends lost 4 bases and 5 bases, in that order; junction bases with no gene match: 6. Looked up from germline, CDR1 is ENHRY and CDR2 is SYGVKD. There are 14 residues in the CDR3. DNA for the CDR3: TGTGCCATCAGTGCCTCGACAGGGGGGGACGAGCAGTACTTC. As protein: CAISASTGGDEQYF.

The chain links TRBV18 to TRBJ2-2, with 8 bases identical to TRBD1. CDR1 and CDR2 from the germline V gene are KGHSH and LQKENI. The CDR3 consists of 16 residues. J lost 6 bases, V lost 1 base, and 7 bases had no gene match. The CDR3 DNA follows: TGTGCCAGCTCACCACGACAGGGGATGGAGTCCGGGGAGCTGTTTTTT. Translating gives CASSPRQGMESGELFF.

In DNA form, the CDR3 reads TGTGCCAGCAGTTACGGGGGGCTCACAGATACGCAGTATTTT. This sequence encodes CASSYGGLTDTQYF. The chain couples TRBV28 to TRBJ2-3; weak D call: TRBD2 (7 bases). Germline-derived CDR1 and CDR2 are MDHEN and SYDVKM. Trimming removed 4 bases at V and 2 bases at J, with 10 bases between. This CDR3 has 14 amino acids.

This CDR3 reads CASSSSSGGPYEQYF. The CDR3 region has the DNA TGTGCCAGCAGTTCGTCTAGCGGGGGGCCCTACGAGCAGTACTTC. This chain joins TRBV28 and TRBJ2-7, with 11 bases fitting TRBD2. This CDR3 has 15 residues. Germline V gene sequence: CDR1 MDHEN, CDR2 SYDVKM. The V segment lost 4 bases and the J segment 2 bases; nucleotides outside the gene matches: 4.

This sequence joins TRBV7-3 and TRBJ2-2; tentatively, D is TRBD2 (6 bases). The CDR3 sequence is 15 residues long. V dropped 2 bases and J dropped 2 bases, with 9 bases sitting between them. The germline V gene encodes CDR1 SGHTA and CDR2 FQGTGA. CDR3 sequence reads: CASSLGTFNTGELFF. The CDR3 nucleotides are TGTGCCAGCAGCTTAGGGACTTTTAACACCGGGGAGCTGTTTTTT.

The genes are TRBV28 and TRBJ2-3; a possible D gene is TRBD2 (6 bases). Germline V gene data show CDR1 as MDHEN and CDR2 as SYDVKM. V shed 4 bases and J shed 0 bases, with 8 bases lying between them. CDR3 size: 14 residues. The CDR3 protein is CASSSGTSTDTQYF. DNA for the CDR3: TGTGCCAGCAGTTCCGGGACTAGCACAGATACGCAGTATTTT.

The chain is built from TRBV2 and TRBJ2-2; tentative D call: TRBD1 (6 bases). The CDR3 runs to 14 residues. Germline V CDR1 and CDR2: SNHLY, FYNNEI. V lost 6 bases and J 5 bases, leaving 13 bases between the germline ends. The CDR3 DNA follows: TGTGCCAGCAGGAGAGACAGGAATACCGGGGAGCTGTTTTTT. This gives the protein CASRRDRNTGELFF. Based on the CDR3 plus reference TRBV2 and TRBJ2-2, the full variable domain is EPEVTQTPSHQVTQMGQEVILRCVPISNHLYFYWYRQILGQKVEFLVSFYNNEISEKSEIFDDQFSVERPDGSNFTLKIRSTKLEDSAMYFCASRRDRNTGELFFGEGSRLTVL.

In regard to this clone: The sample has other DNA sequences that encode this CDR3 too. This chain links TRBV19 with TRBJ2-1, with TRBD2 identical over 9 bases. J lost 4 bases, V lost 5 bases, and 6 bases had no gene match. The germline CDR1 and CDR2 sequences are LNHDA and SQIVND (reference sequence). This CDR3 comprises 15 residues. The DNA of the CDR3 is TGTGCCAGTAGTTCGGGACTAGCCCCGTACAATGAGCAGTTCTTC. This encodes CASSSGLAPYNEQFF.